A selection of T cell receptor beta chains follows, all from one sample in a study of T cell responses to AZD1222 COVID-19 vaccine. The method was immunoSEQ multiplex PCR; TCRdb's version includes in-frame clones alone and lacks a portion of them. The table shows 100,000 to 120,000 clones, with 80% to 90% occurring only once. Sequenced here: peripheral blood, sampled 28 days after the second AZD1222 dose. The receptor source for this set is an adult who received the AZD1222 COVID-19 vaccine. Each CDR3 is given with its conserved first and last residue. D genes are given only for firm matches. Some rows have no size entry. The others give once, few or many, or a class for an expanded clone.

clone size,V gene,J gene,D gene,CDR3 DNA,CDR3 protein
.,TRBV6-1,TRBJ2-6,.,TGTGCCAGCAGTGACGTAAGGGGGGGGGCCAACGTCCTGACTTTC,CASSDVRGGANVLTF
.,TRBV6-5,TRBJ2-7,.,TGTGCCACCTCCCGTGGGGGCCGGAGGGAGCAGTACTTC,CATSRGGRREQYF
.,TRBV21-1,TRBJ1-2,.,TGTGCCAGCAACAGACCGGAAATTAAACAAAACGGCTACACCTTC,CASNRPEIKQNGYTF
.,TRBV4-2,TRBJ1-3,.,TGTGCCAGCAGCCAAGCAGGGACGAGCTCTGGAAACACCATATATTTT,CASSQAGTSSGNTIYF
.,TRBV2,TRBJ2-1,.,TGTGCCAGCAAGTCTTCTTCGGGCGGCCAAAAGCAGTTCTTC,CASKSSSGGQKQFF
.,TRBV7-2,TRBJ2-5,.,TGTGCCAGCAGCTTAGCGGGGTTGGGGGAGACCCAGTACTTC,CASSLAGLGETQYF
.,TRBV24-1,TRBJ2-1,.,TGTGCCACCAGTGATTTCGGTCAGGGTTCGGTTGAGCAGTTCTTC,CATSDFGQGSVEQFF
.,TRBV7-9,TRBJ2-7,.,TGTGCCAGCAGTCTCCCCTCGGAGACCCTCTCCTACGAGCAGTACTTC,CASSLPSETLSYEQYF
once,TRBV7-7,TRBJ2-3,.,TGTGCCAGCAGCTTACGAGGGGGTGGCACAGATACGCAGTATTTT,CASSLRGGGTDTQYF
.,TRBV6-5,TRBJ2-2,.,TGTGCCAGCAGTTACGAGGGACGCGGGGAGCTGTTTTTT,CASSYEGRGELFF
.,TRBV4-1,TRBJ2-7,.,TGCGCCAGCAGCCAGGGCCGGGCCCAACTTTACGAGCAGTACTTC,CASSQGRAQLYEQYF
.,TRBV2,TRBJ1-3,.,TGTGCCAGCAGTGATTTCTCTGGAAACACCATATATTTT,CASSDFSGNTIYF
.,TRBV19,TRBJ2-7,.,TGTGCCAGTAGTATAGGGGCGACAGGTACCTACGAGCAGTACTTC,CASSIGATGTYEQYF
.,TRBV27,TRBJ2-1,.,TGTGCCAGCAGTTTATCGTGGTCGGTCTCGGATGAGCAGTTCTTC,CASSLSWSVSDEQFF
.,TRBV19,TRBJ2-7,.,TGTGCCAGTAGTATAAGGGACACCACCTACGAGCAGTACTTC,CASSIRDTTYEQYF
.,TRBV27,TRBJ1-3,TRBD1,TGTGCCAGCAGCCGGACAGGGGTCGGCTCTGGAAACACCATATATTTT,CASSRTGVGSGNTIYF
.,TRBV6-1,TRBJ2-1,.,TGTGCCAGCAGTGAAAGTAGCCTCACCTACAATGAGCAGTTCTTC,CASSESSLTYNEQFF
.,TRBV5-1,TRBJ1-1,.,TGCGCCAGCAGCTTCGGCGAGAGGAACACTGAAGCTTTCTTT,CASSFGERNTEAFF
once,TRBV28,TRBJ1-4,.,TGTGCCAGCAGTAGGGCTCTTAATGAAAAACTGTTTTTT,CASSRALNEKLFF
.,TRBV5-1,TRBJ1-2,.,TGCGCCAACCCATCGAACCGGGACGGGGAAGATGGCTACACCTTC,CANPSNRDGEDGYTF
.,TRBV7-9,TRBJ2-7,.,TGTGCCAGCAGCCCAGGGATAACCTACGAGCAGTACTTC,CASSPGITYEQYF
.,TRBV7-8,TRBJ2-3,.,TGTGCCAGCAAGCCGTTCGGGGGAGATACGCAGTATTTT,CASKPFGGDTQYF
.,TRBV18,TRBJ2-1,.,TGTGCCAGCTCTGGACAGCCGAAAGCGGGAAACAATGAGCAGTTCTTC,CASSGQPKAGNNEQFF
.,TRBV4-2,TRBJ2-3,.,TGTGCCAGCAGCCAAGAATCATCTCGCACAGATACGCAGTATTTT,CASSQESSRTDTQYF
.,TRBV10-3,TRBJ1-5,TRBD1,TGTGCCACCTGGACAGGGGGCCGGGGTCAGCCCCAGCATTTT,CATWTGGRGQPQHF
few,TRBV9,TRBJ2-4,.,TGTGCCAGCAGCCCAACTACAGCAAACATTCAGTACTTC,CASSPTTANIQYF
.,TRBV28,TRBJ1-2,.,TGTGCCAGCAGTTTAGTAACAGTTAACTATGGCTACACCTTC,CASSLVTVNYGYTF
.,TRBV7-2,TRBJ2-5,TRBD1,TGTGCCAGCAGCTCGGGACAGACCCAAGAGACCCAGTACTTC,CASSSGQTQETQYF
few,TRBV19,TRBJ2-1,.,TGTGCCAGTACCCGGGGCGGAGGCTCCTACAATGAGCAGTTCTTC,CASTRGGGSYNEQFF
.,TRBV4-1,TRBJ2-1,TRBD2,TGCGCCAGCAGCCCCGGACTAGCGGGAGAAAAGGGCAATGAGCAGTTCTTC,CASSPGLAGEKGNEQFF
.,TRBV18,TRBJ1-1,.,TGTGCCAGCTCACCACCGCAGTCCAGTGAAGCTTTCTTT,CASSPPQSSEAFF
.,TRBV19,TRBJ2-1,TRBD2,TGTGCCAGTAGTAAAGGGGGGTCGACGGGAGGGTTCGATGAGCAGTTCTTC,CASSKGGSTGGFDEQFF
.,TRBV7-3,TRBJ2-2,.,TGTGCCAGCACACCTCTGAAATCCGGGGAGCTGTTTTTT,CASTPLKSGELFF
.,TRBV6-2/TRBV6-3,TRBJ2-1,.,TGTGCCAGCAGTTACACATCACACCGGGAATACAATGAGCAGTTCTTC,CASSYTSHREYNEQFF
.,TRBV10-3,TRBJ2-3,.,TGTGCCATCAGTGAGCAACGGGAGTTAAGCACAGATACGCAGTATTTT,CAISEQRELSTDTQYF
.,TRBV19,TRBJ2-7,TRBD2,TGTGCCAGTAGGCTCGGGACTAGGAACGAGCAGTACTTC,CASRLGTRNEQYF
.,TRBV7-9,TRBJ2-1,TRBD2,TGTGCCAGCAGCTTCGTCCCGGGACTAGAAGCGAGTGAGCAGTTCTTC,CASSFVPGLEASEQFF
.,TRBV6-5,TRBJ2-5,TRBD1,TGTGCCAGCGCCTTAAGGGACAGTCAGACCCAGTACTTC,CASALRDSQTQYF
.,TRBV24-1,TRBJ2-5,TRBD1,TGTGCCACCAGCGGCCACCCTGGGACAGGGGTTGAGACCCAGTACTTC,CATSGHPGTGVETQYF
.,TRBV5-1,TRBJ2-7,.,TGCGCCAGCAGCGGTTCGGACCGATACGAGCAGTACTTC,CASSGSDRYEQYF
.,TRBV4-1,TRBJ2-5,.,TGCGCCAGCAGCCAAGATGAGTTAAGAGGGTTAAAAGAGACCCAGTACTTC,CASSQDELRGLKETQYF
.,TRBV19,TRBJ2-5,.,TGTGCCAGTAGCCCCCTAAGGGGAGAGACCCAGTACTTC,CASSPLRGETQYF
.,TRBV28,TRBJ1-4,.,TGTGCCAGCACCTTGGGGCTAGGGGTGGGTGAAAAACTGTTTTTT,CASTLGLGVGEKLFF
.,TRBV7-2,TRBJ2-5,.,TGTGCCAGCAGCTTAGGGGAGGCGGAGACCCAGTACTTC,CASSLGEAETQYF
.,TRBV9,TRBJ2-2,TRBD2,TGTGCCAGCAGCGTAGAACTAGCGGGAGCGGGCGGCGGGGAGCTGTTTTTT,CASSVELAGAGGGELFF
.,TRBV7-8,TRBJ2-7,.,TGTGCCAGCAGCATCGGACAGTACTACGAGCAGTACTTC,CASSIGQYYEQYF
once,TRBV30,TRBJ1-1,.,TGTGCCTGGAGTGGACAGATATACACTGAAGCTTTCTTT,CAWSGQIYTEAFF